This T cell receptor beta chain was sequenced in a study of blood T cell repertoires in COVID-19. Across the study: Italy, Spain and the United States were the sources of the convalescent and acute COVID-19 samples. The analysed material was cDNA or gDNA that came from T cells, B-cell-depleted T cells, or PBMCs.

Per the study methods: Counts of nucleated cells, estimated from reference gene primer amplification, were obtained. Method: immunoSEQ multiplex PCR; TCRdb's copy keeps in-frame clones and lacks some. V and J calls and clone size are copied from that table; D and trimming were computed from the DNA. Of under 350,000 clones detected, around 89% appear once; the ten largest clones hold approximately 4.2%. CDR1 SEHNR and CDR2 FQNEAQ come from the germline V gene (reference sequence). V was clipped by 5 bases and J by 5 bases; unmatched bases: 11. The CDR3 covers 17 residues. The sequence was collected from a man in his forties with acute or convalescent COVID-19. The chain is built from TRBV7-9 and TRBJ2-1, with 11 bases lining up with TRBD2. What was sequenced was peripheral blood. CDR3 DNA: TGTGCCAGCAGCCCCATGCGGGTAGCGGGGGGGCACAATGAGCAGTTCTTC. It yields the protein CASSPMRVAGGHNEQFF. Together with reference TRBV7-9 and TRBJ2-1, the CDR3 gives the full variable domain: DTGVSQNPRHKITKRGQNVTFRCDPISEHNRLYWYRQTLGQGPEFLTYFQNEAQLEKSRLLSDRFSAERPKGSFSTLEIQRTEQGDSAMYLCASSPMRVAGGHNEQFFGPGTRLTVL.